The clone carrying this T cell receptor (beta chain) was detected once. The target antigen is unknown. The data belong to a study of blood T cells in healthy people across ages. A J-beta primer mix and a sample-barcoded 5' primer were used in a second PCR of about 7 to 12 cycles. TCRdb redid the calling of the 5' RACE reads with MiXCR, one entry per CDR3 protein. The table shows some 670,000 distinct CDR3 sequences, with around 52% occurring only once. Trimming took off 0 bases at V and 5 bases at J, with 9 bases between the two ends. This CDR3 is built from 14 residues. Germline V gene data show CDR1 as SGHDN and CDR2 as FVKESK. Study-wide results and caveats: Long-lived donors exceeded aged donors in naive CD4+ cells and diversity.

The sample providers were healthy Caucasian people from Russia, aged about 6 to 95. The authors isolated at least 7 million PBMCs per sample. The sequence came from a woman aged 80 or over in good health. Specimen: blood. This chain links TRBV14 with TRBJ2-3; D unclear. The CDR3 nucleotides read TGTGCCAGCAGCCAAGAACTGGTCGTAGATACGCAGTATTTT. Translation gives CASSQELVVDTQYF. The variable domain in full, with the rest retrieved from reference TRBV14 and TRBJ2-3, is EAGVTQFPSHSVIEKGQTVTLRCDPISGHDNLYWYRRVMGKEIKFLLHFVKESKQDESGMPNNRFLAERTGGTYSTLKVQPAELEDSGVYFCASSQELVVDTQYFGPGTRLTVL.